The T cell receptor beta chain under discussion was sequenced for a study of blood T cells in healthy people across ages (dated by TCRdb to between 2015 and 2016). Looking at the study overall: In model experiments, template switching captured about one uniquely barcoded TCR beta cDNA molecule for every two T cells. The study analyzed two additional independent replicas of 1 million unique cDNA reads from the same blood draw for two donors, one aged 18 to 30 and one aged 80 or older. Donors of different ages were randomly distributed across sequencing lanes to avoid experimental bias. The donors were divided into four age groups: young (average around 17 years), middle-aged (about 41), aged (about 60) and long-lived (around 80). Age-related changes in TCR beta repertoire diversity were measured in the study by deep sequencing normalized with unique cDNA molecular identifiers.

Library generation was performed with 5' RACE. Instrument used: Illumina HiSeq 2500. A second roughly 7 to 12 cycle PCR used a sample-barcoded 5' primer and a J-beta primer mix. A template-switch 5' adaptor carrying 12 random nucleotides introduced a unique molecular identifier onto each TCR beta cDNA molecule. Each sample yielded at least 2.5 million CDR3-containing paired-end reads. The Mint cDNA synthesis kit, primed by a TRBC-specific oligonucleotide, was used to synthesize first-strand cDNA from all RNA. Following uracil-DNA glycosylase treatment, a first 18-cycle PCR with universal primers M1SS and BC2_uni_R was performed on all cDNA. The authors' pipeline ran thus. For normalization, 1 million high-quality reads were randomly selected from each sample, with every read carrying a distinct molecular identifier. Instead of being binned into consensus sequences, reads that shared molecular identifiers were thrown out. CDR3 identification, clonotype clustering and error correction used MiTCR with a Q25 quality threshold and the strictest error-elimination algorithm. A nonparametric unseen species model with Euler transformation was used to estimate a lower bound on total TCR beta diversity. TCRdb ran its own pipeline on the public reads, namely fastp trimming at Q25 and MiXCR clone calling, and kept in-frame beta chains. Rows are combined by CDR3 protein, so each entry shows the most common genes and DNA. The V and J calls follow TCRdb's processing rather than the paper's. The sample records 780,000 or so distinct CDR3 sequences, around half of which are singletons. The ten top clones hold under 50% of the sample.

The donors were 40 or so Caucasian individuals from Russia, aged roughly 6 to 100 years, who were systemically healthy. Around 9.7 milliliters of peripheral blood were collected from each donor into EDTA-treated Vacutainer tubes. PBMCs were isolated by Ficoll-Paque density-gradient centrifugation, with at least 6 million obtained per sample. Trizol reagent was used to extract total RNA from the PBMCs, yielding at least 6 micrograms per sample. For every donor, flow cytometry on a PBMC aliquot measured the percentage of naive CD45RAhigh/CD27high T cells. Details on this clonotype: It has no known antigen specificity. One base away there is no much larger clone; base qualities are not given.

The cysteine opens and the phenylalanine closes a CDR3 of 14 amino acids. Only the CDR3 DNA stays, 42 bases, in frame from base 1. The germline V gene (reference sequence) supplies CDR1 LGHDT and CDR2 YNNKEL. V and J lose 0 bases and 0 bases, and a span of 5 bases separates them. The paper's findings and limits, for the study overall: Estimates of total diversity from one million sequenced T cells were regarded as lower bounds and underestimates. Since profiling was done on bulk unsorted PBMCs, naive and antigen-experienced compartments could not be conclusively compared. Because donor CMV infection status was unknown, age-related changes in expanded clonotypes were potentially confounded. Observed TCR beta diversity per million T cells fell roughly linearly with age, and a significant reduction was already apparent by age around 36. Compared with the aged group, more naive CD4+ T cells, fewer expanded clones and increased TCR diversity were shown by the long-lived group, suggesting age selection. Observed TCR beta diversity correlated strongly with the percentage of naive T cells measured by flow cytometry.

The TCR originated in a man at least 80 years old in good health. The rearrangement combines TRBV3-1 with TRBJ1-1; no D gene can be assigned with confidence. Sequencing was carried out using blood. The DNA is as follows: TGTGCCAGCAGCCAAGAGTCCGTGAACACTGAAGCTTTCTTT. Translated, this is CASSQESVNTEAFF.